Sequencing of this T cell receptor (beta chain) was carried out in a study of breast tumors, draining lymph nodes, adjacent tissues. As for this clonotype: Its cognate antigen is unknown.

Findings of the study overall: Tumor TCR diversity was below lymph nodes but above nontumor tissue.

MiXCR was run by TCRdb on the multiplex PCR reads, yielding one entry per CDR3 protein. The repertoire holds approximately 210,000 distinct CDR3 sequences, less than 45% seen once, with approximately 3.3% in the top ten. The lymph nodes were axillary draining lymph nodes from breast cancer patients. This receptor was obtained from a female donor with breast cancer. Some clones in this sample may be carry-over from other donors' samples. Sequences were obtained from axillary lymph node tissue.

The CDR3 DNA sequence: TGTGCCAGCGTTTCAGGGCTTTGGAACACCGGGGAGCTGTTTTTT. Protein product: CASVSGLWNTGELFF. V gene TRBV6-1 combines with J gene TRBJ2-2, with D perhaps TRBD1 (5 bases). This CDR3 contains 15 residues. V lost 8 bases and J 1 base, leaving 14 bases between the germline ends. The germline CDR1 and CDR2 sequences are MNHNS and SASEGT.